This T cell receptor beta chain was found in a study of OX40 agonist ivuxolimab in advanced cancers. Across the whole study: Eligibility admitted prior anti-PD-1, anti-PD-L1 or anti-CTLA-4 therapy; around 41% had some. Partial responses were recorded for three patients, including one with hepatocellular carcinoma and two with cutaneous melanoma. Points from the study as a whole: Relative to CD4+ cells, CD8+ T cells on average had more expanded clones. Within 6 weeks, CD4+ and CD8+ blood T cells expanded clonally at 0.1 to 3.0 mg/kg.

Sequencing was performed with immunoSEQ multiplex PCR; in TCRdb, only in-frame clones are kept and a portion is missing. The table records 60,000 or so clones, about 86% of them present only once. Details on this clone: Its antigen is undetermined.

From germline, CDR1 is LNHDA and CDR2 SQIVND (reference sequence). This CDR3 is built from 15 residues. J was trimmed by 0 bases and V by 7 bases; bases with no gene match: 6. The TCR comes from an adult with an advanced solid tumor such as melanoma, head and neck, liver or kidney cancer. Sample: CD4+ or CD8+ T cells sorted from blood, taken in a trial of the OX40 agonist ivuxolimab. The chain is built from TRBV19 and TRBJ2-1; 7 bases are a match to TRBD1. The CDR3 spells CASTPGGYSYNEQFF. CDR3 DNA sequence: TGTGCCAGTACCCCAGGGGGTTACTCCTACAATGAGCAGTTCTTC.